Listed below are T cell receptor beta chains from one sample, sequenced in a study of neurological immune-mediated disorders. From the 5' RACE reads, TCRdb called clonotypes with MiXCR, one entry per CDR3 protein. The sample yields about 32,000 distinct CDR3 sequences, less than 15% seen once. The sample was CD4+ T cells from blood. These receptors came from a female donor with HTLV-1-associated myelopathy (HAM/TSP). CDR3s include the opening cysteine and the closing phenylalanine or tryptophan. A D gene is named only where the DNA matches it firmly. Only part of the rows carry a size: once, few, many, or a class if the clone is expanded.

d_gene: .
v_gene: TRBV4-2
abundance: .
j_gene: TRBJ1-1
CDR3nt: TGTGCCAGCAGCCCAAAAACAGGTAACACTGAAGCTTTCTTT
CDR3aa: CASSPKTGNTEAFF

d_gene: .
v_gene: TRBV7-3
abundance: .
j_gene: TRBJ2-1
CDR3nt: TGTGCCAGCAGCTTAGGAGGAGAAGGCGGGTACAATGAGCAGTTCTTC
CDR3aa: CASSLGGEGGYNEQFF

d_gene: TRBD1
v_gene: TRBV5-8
abundance: many
j_gene: TRBJ2-1
CDR3nt: TGTGCCAGCGGCAGGACAGGGCGGGCTGAGCAGTTCTTC
CDR3aa: CASGRTGRAEQFF

d_gene: .
v_gene: TRBV5-1
abundance: .
j_gene: TRBJ2-2
CDR3nt: TGCGCCAGCAGCTTGAACGGGGGTCACACCGGGGAGCTGTTT
CDR3aa: CASSLNGGHTGELF

d_gene: .
v_gene: TRBV24-1
abundance: .
j_gene: TRBJ2-2
CDR3nt: TGTGCCACCGGCGGTAGGGACACCTCCGGGTACGGGAAGATGTTTTTT
CDR3aa: CATGGRDTSGYGKMFF

d_gene: TRBD2
v_gene: TRBV20-1
abundance: many
j_gene: TRBJ2-1
CDR3nt: TGCAGCGCGGGGGGGGCCAACTACAATGAGCAGTTCTTC
CDR3aa: CSAGGANYNEQFF

d_gene: TRBD2
v_gene: TRBV29-1
abundance: many
j_gene: TRBJ2-1
CDR3nt: TGCAGCGCTGGGACTACCAATGAGCAGTTCTTC
CDR3aa: CSAGTTNEQFF

d_gene: .
v_gene: TRBV12-3/TRBV12-4
abundance: once
j_gene: TRBJ1-3
CDR3nt: TGTGCCAGCAGTTTGTATACGGGAAGCTCTGGAAACACCATATATTTT
CDR3aa: CASSLYTGSSGNTIYF

d_gene: .
v_gene: TRBV7-9
abundance: many
j_gene: TRBJ1-2
CDR3nt: TGTGCCAGCAGCTCGGATACAGTTATCTATGGCTACACCTTC
CDR3aa: CASSSDTVIYGYTF

d_gene: .
v_gene: TRBV20-1
abundance: .
j_gene: TRBJ1-2
CDR3nt: TGCAGTGCTAGCGACTCCTCCTTAGGTGGCTACACCTTC
CDR3aa: CSASDSSLGGYTF

d_gene: .
v_gene: TRBV2
abundance: many
j_gene: TRBJ1-2
CDR3nt: TGTGCCAGCAGTGTAGAGTTCTATGGCTACACCTTC
CDR3aa: CASSVEFYGYTF

d_gene: .
v_gene: TRBV3-1
abundance: many
j_gene: TRBJ2-7
CDR3nt: TGTGCCAGCAGCCCTTCCGGGGTTACCTCCTACGAGCAGTACTTC
CDR3aa: CASSPSGVTSYEQYF

d_gene: TRBD2
v_gene: TRBV5-1
abundance: many
j_gene: TRBJ2-1
CDR3nt: TGCGCCAGCAGATTAAGCGGGAGCTCCTACAATGAGCAGTTCTTC
CDR3aa: CASRLSGSSYNEQFF

d_gene: TRBD1
v_gene: TRBV20-1
abundance: many
j_gene: TRBJ2-7
CDR3nt: TGCAGTGCTAGCACGATACAGGGGTTGGCCTACGAGCAGTACTTC
CDR3aa: CSASTIQGLAYEQYF

d_gene: .
v_gene: TRBV20-1
abundance: many
j_gene: TRBJ1-1
CDR3nt: TGCAGTGCTCGCCCAGGGGCTGAAGCTTTCTTT
CDR3aa: CSARPGAEAFF

d_gene: .
v_gene: TRBV6-1
abundance: .
j_gene: TRBJ2-3
CDR3nt: TGTGCCAGCCGACAAGCGCCCTTATCAGATACGCAGTATTTT
CDR3aa: CASRQAPLSDTQYF

d_gene: .
v_gene: TRBV4-3
abundance: many
j_gene: TRBJ2-7
CDR3nt: TGCGCCAGCAGCCAAGATTTGGCCCCCGCCGGGGGCTACGAGCAGTACTTC
CDR3aa: CASSQDLAPAGGYEQYF

d_gene: .
v_gene: TRBV19
abundance: many
j_gene: TRBJ1-1
CDR3nt: TGTGCCAGTAGTATATCGCTTCAAAACACTGAAGCTTTCTTT
CDR3aa: CASSISLQNTEAFF

d_gene: TRBD2
v_gene: TRBV3-1
abundance: many
j_gene: TRBJ2-2
CDR3nt: TGTGCCAGCAGCCATCGGGGGGACACCGGGGAGCTGTTTTTT
CDR3aa: CASSHRGDTGELFF

d_gene: .
v_gene: TRBV20-1
abundance: once
j_gene: TRBJ1-4
CDR3nt: TGCAGTGCTAGAGTTTTTTGGGGCTTTTGGTTT
CDR3aa: CSARVFWGFWF

d_gene: .
v_gene: TRBV7-2
abundance: many
j_gene: TRBJ2-1
CDR3nt: TGTGCCAGCAGCCCCCGGACCTTAGCCTCCTACAATGAGCAGTTCTTC
CDR3aa: CASSPRTLASYNEQFF

d_gene: .
v_gene: TRBV7-9
abundance: many
j_gene: TRBJ2-3
CDR3nt: TGTGCCAGCAGCCCTGGACTATCTTCTAGCACAGATACGCAGTATTTT
CDR3aa: CASSPGLSSSTDTQYF

d_gene: TRBD2
v_gene: TRBV7-2
abundance: many
j_gene: TRBJ2-7
CDR3nt: TGTGCCAGCAGCTTTTCCCTAGCGGGTCCCTACGAGCAGTACTTC
CDR3aa: CASSFSLAGPYEQYF

d_gene: TRBD2
v_gene: TRBV5-1
abundance: many
j_gene: TRBJ2-2
CDR3nt: TGCGCCAGCAGCCCGGGACTAAGGAACACCGGGGAGCTGTTTTTT
CDR3aa: CASSPGLRNTGELFF

d_gene: TRBD1
v_gene: TRBV29-1
abundance: .
j_gene: TRBJ2-7
CDR3nt: TGCAGCGTACTCCGGGGACAGGTTTGCCACGAGCAGTACTTC
CDR3aa: CSVLRGQVCHEQYF

d_gene: .
v_gene: TRBV7-2
abundance: many
j_gene: TRBJ1-2
CDR3nt: TGTGCCAGCAGCTCCCAACTGGGGACGGGCTATGGCTACACCTTC
CDR3aa: CASSSQLGTGYGYTF

d_gene: TRBD2
v_gene: TRBV14
abundance: many
j_gene: TRBJ2-5
CDR3nt: TGTGCCAGCAGCCCTCTAGTAAGCGGGAGTGAGACCCAGTACTTC
CDR3aa: CASSPLVSGSETQYF

d_gene: .
v_gene: TRBV20-1
abundance: many
j_gene: TRBJ1-1
CDR3nt: TGCAGTGCAAAGCCCACCTCAGGGGTAGGCACTGAAGCTTTCTTT
CDR3aa: CSAKPTSGVGTEAFF